Each of the 3 T cell receptor beta chains below was sequenced from the same sample in a study of T cell responses to AZD1222 COVID-19 vaccine. Assay: immunoSEQ multiplex PCR; the TCRdb copy retains only in-frame clones and omits some. This table has around 100,000 clones, about 87% appearing once. Sequences were derived from peripheral blood, sampled on day 0 of AZD1222 vaccination. All receptors come from an adult in good health.

This chain links TRBV7-3 with TRBJ1-1; 7 bases are shared with TRBD1. Losses at the gene ends were 6 bases for V and 1 base for J; bases not matched to a gene: 2. The germline CDR1 and CDR2 sequences are SGHTA and FQGTGA. This CDR3 spans 13 amino acids. The CDR3 coding sequence is TGTGCCAGCAGTAGGGGGCGGAACACTGAAGCTTTCTTT. Amino acids: CASSRGRNTEAFF.

The J gene is TRBJ1-6, the V gene TRBV4-2, with D unclear. The germline V gene encodes CDR1 LGHNA and CDR2 YNFKEQ. The CDR3 is 17 amino acids. Trimming removed 0 bases at V and 3 bases at J, with 12 bases between. CDR3 nucleotide sequence: TGTGCCAGCAGCCAAGAAACCGCTCCAGACTATAATTCACCCCTCCACTTT. It is translated as CASSQETAPDYNSPLHF.

The rearrangement joins TRBV7-3 to TRBJ1-1; 9 bases are a match to TRBD1. The CDR3 contains 13 residues. V trimming: 5 bases; J trimming: 4 bases; junction bases outside the gene matches: 2. Germline loops: CDR1 SGHTA, CDR2 FQGTGA. The DNA for the CDR3 is TGTGCCAGCAGCCTGACAGGGGGCACTGAAGCTTTCTTT. Protein product: CASSLTGGTEAFF.